The entry below describes one T cell receptor (beta chain). Antigen: not known. The PCR employed 60 Vbeta primers together with 13 Jbeta primers. Data came from immunoSEQ multiplex PCR; TCRdb stores just in-frame clones and leaves some out. The sample records 150,000 to 250,000 clones, roughly 85% being singletons. This specimen comes from a study of cytomegalovirus exposure and HLA in healthy donors. Broader study findings: Fewer N-insertions (relative to the roughly 630-donor mean) were reportedly seen in an Asian-associated ancestry cluster in a later analysis. CMV serostatus stood as the only immune exposure information on hand. Cytomegalovirus-associated status was assigned to 164 TCR beta chains.

Trimming at V came to 4 bases and at J to 4 bases, leaving 3 bases not matched to a gene. The V gene's germline CDR1 is LNHDA and CDR2 SQIVND (reference sequence). This CDR3 has 14 amino acids. Sequenced: PBMCs. This TCR was sampled from a woman aged 45-59 years in good health and CMV-seronegative. The rearrangement joins TRBV19 to TRBJ2-2, with TRBD1 matching over 7 bases. The CDR3 protein is CASSRQGVTGELFF. CDR3 DNA sequence: TGTGCCAGTAGTAGGCAGGGGGTCACCGGGGAGCTGTTTTTT.